The sequence of this TCR beta chain was determined in a study of T cells in Graves' hyperthyroidism and ophthalmopathy. Amplification targeted TCR beta CDR3 regions from RNA transcripts. A set of HTBI primers served as the primers for a first-round RT-PCR of the TCR CDR3. MiXCR, applied by TCRdb to the multiplex PCR reads, yields one record per CDR3 protein. The data contain about 640,000 distinct CDR3 sequences, 20% of them singletons. Together with thyroid ultrasound, orbital computed tomography, serum thyroxine and TRAb, clinical symptoms were used for diagnoses. The CDR3 contains 14 residues. Germline loops: CDR1 LGHNA, CDR2 YNFKEQ. V gave up 1 base and J gave up 4 bases, with 8 bases separating them.

J is TRBJ2-1 and V is TRBV4-2; TRBD2 might be the D (5 bases). Sequencing was done on a sample of blood. This clonotype was sampled from a man younger than 40 with Graves' ophthalmopathy. The CDR3 spells CASSQVTGYNEQFF. Written as DNA, the CDR3 is TGTGCCAGCAGCCAAGTGACGGGATACAATGAGCAGTTCTTC.